These 27 T cell receptor beta chains came from one sample sequenced in a study of T-cell memory formation after mild COVID-19. In TCRdb, the 5' RACE reads were re-called with MiXCR into one record per CDR3 protein. This sample has roughly 48,000 distinct CDR3 sequences; 25% to 35% occur once, and the top ten carry approximately 40%. Sequencing was carried out using PBMCs or a T cell subset sorted from them (not recorded which). The source of these receptors is a young man who had mild COVID-19 (a few samples of this study predate the infection). Cell type and time point are not known.

The sample holds many counts of this clonotype. The chain joins TRBV7-6 to TRBJ1-5, with D maybe TRBD1 (5 bases). Trimming took 1 base from V and 6 from J, leaving 7 bases between them. Germline loops: CDR1 SGHVS, CDR2 FNYEAQ. CDR3 length equals 13 residues. CDR3 sequence (DNA): TGTGCCAGCAGCTTAGGTCAGGGTCAGCCCCAGCATTTT. Residues: CASSLGQGQPQHF.

There are a few counts of this clonotype. The J gene is TRBJ2-7, the V gene TRBV7-9, with 8 nucleotides matching TRBD2. The length of the CDR3 is 11 residues. Germline assignment: CDR1 SEHNR and CDR2 FQNEAQ (reference sequence). J gave up 6 bases and V 6 bases, and 1 base lay outside the gene matches. DNA for the CDR3: TGTGCCAGCAGGCGGGGGGTCGAGCAGTACTTC. Translating gives CASRRGVEQYF. The full variable domain, in which reference TRBV7-9 and TRBJ2-7 provide the parts outside the CDR3, is DTGVSQNPRHKITKRGQNVTFRCDPISEHNRLYWYRQTLGQGPEFLTYFQNEAQLEKSRLLSDRFSAERPKGSFSTLEIQRTEQGDSAMYLCASRRGVEQYFGPGTRLTVT.

In this sample, this clonotype turned up many times. The gene calls are TRBV5-1 and TRBJ2-7, with TRBD1 as a possible D gene (5 bases). The CDR3 loop spans 15 amino acids. Germline CDR1 reads SGHRS; CDR2 reads YFSETQ. Trimming took 0 bases from V and 2 from J, leaving 12 bases between them. CDR3 sequence: CASSLGPGMAYEQYF. The CDR3 bases are TGCGCCAGCAGCTTGGGTCCAGGGATGGCCTACGAGCAGTACTTC.

This clonotype has just a few counts. The V call is TRBV3-1, the J call TRBJ2-7, with a tentative D call TRBD1 (6 bases). Per germline, CDR1 LGHDT and CDR2 YNNKEL (reference sequence). The CDR3 is made up of 16 amino acids. V lost 0 bases and J lost 3, with 15 bases in between. The CDR3 nucleotides are TGTGCCAGCAGCCAAGATGCCGGGACATCGATCTACGAGCAGTACTTC. Encoded protein: CASSQDAGTSIYEQYF.

The V and J genes are TRBV7-8 and TRBJ2-2, with D perhaps TRBD2 (6 bases). Trimming took 3 bases from V and 2 from J, leaving 19 bases between them. Looked up from germline, CDR1 is SGHVS and CDR2 is FQNEAQ. The CDR3 spans 18 residues. CDR3 in amino acids: CASSFWRLLATNTGELFF. The CDR3 DNA follows: TGTGCCAGCAGCTTCTGGAGACTACTAGCAACAAACACCGGGGAGCTGTTTTTT.

This clonotype appeared a few times. CDR3 sequence reads: CATSDYRVLRSTGELFF. For the CDR3, the DNA is TGTGCCACCAGTGATTATCGGGTCTTGAGATCCACCGGGGAGCTGTTTTTT. V usage is TRBV24-1 and J usage is TRBJ2-2; no firm D call. CDR1 and CDR2 (germline): KGHDR, SFDVKD. V shed 2 bases and J shed 4 bases, with 16 bases lying between them. The CDR3 is 17 residues long.

The gene calls are TRBV7-6 and TRBJ2-7; D not resolved. The germline gives CDR1 SGHVS, CDR2 FNYEAQ. Trimming stripped 5 bases from V and 2 bases from J, with 13 bases between. CDR3 size: 14 residues. The CDR3 DNA is TGTGCCAGCAGCCCAGGCCGATCCACCTACGAGCAGTACTTC. Amino acids: CASSPGRSTYEQYF.

This chain joins TRBV7-3 and TRBJ2-2; 9 nucleotides line up with TRBD2. Germline V gives CDR1 SGHTA, CDR2 FQGTGA. V shed 1 base and J 5 bases; nucleotides not matched to a gene: 5. The CDR3 is 16 residues long. CDR3 sequence reads: CASSLISSGVTGELFF. CDR3 DNA: TGTGCCAGCAGCTTAATTTCTAGCGGGGTAACCGGGGAGCTGTTTTTT.

This chain links TRBV7-9 with TRBJ2-5; tentatively, D is TRBD2 (6 bases). V was cut by 5 bases and J by 2 bases, with 18 bases left in between. The V gene's germline CDR1 is SEHNR and CDR2 FQNEAQ (reference sequence). This CDR3 comprises 16 residues. The DNA of the CDR3 is TGTGCCAGCAGCAGACGTCGCCGGACTACACAAGAGACCCAGTACTTC. Translating gives CASSRRRRTTQETQYF.

V usage is TRBV20-1 and J usage is TRBJ2-1, with TRBD1 as a possible D gene (5 bases). This CDR3 is built from 13 residues. Trimming pared 2 bases from V and 5 bases from J, leaving 10 bases between. CDR1 is DFQATT, CDR2 SNEGSKA, per germline (reference sequence). CDR3 sequence: CSARPRQNNEQFF. CDR3 bases: TGCAGTGCTAGACCCCGACAGAACAATGAGCAGTTCTTC.

V is TRBV7-2 and J is TRBJ2-7, with 11 bases that match TRBD2. The CDR3 is 14 amino acids. CDR1 and CDR2 (germline): SGHTA, FQGNSA. The CDR3 DNA reads TGTGCCAGCAGCCTAGCGGGGGGTGGGTACGAGCAGTACGTC. It translates to CASSLAGGGYEQYV.

This clonotype was picked up a small number of times. This chain uses TRBV7-9 with TRBJ1-6, with D hard to call. This CDR3 contains 12 residues. The V gene's germline CDR1 is SEHNR and CDR2 FQNEAQ (reference sequence). Trimming took off 4 bases at V and 6 bases at J, with 4 bases between the two ends. The CDR3 loop reads CASSSGNSPLHF. The CDR3 DNA is TGTGCCAGCAGCTCTGGTAATTCACCCCTCCACTTT.

V usage is TRBV4-1 and J usage is TRBJ1-1; D possibly corresponds to TRBD1 (6 bases). Germline lookup yields CDR1 MGHRA and CDR2 YSYEKL. The CDR3 spans 14 residues. Trimming stripped 0 bases from V and 6 bases from J, with 11 bases between. The CDR3 DNA sequence: TGCGCCAGCAGCCAAGACCCAGGGGATGCTGAAGCTTTCTTT. It encodes CASSQDPGDAEAFF.

This chain joins TRBV9 and TRBJ2-3, with 8 bases fitting TRBD1. The CDR3 runs 15 residues. CDR1 SGDLS and CDR2 YYNGEE come from the germline V gene. Germline trimming cut 3 bases from V and 7 bases from J; bases unmatched to any gene: 10. Here the CDR3 reads CASSDRDRLLNTQYF. CDR3 bases: TGTGCCAGCAGCGACCGGGACAGGCTCCTTAATACGCAGTATTTT.

V usage is TRBV12-3 or TRBV12-4 and J usage is TRBJ2-2, with unresolved D. The CDR3 is made up of 13 amino acids. V lost 4 bases and J lost 4, with 7 bases in between. As DNA, the CDR3 is TGTGCCAGCAGTTCGACCCTCACCGGGGAGCTGTTTTTT. This codes for CASSSTLTGELFF.

This clonotype has more than one count but fewer than ten. This chain links TRBV4-3 with TRBJ2-2; D not resolved. V was cut by 1 base and J by 5 bases, with 11 bases left in between. Germline V gene lookup returns CDR1 LGHNA and CDR2 YSLEER. The length of the CDR3 is 15 residues. CDR3 amino acids: CASSQVRSSTGELFF. Written as DNA, the CDR3 is TGCGCCAGCAGCCAAGTCCGTTCAAGTACCGGGGAGCTGTTTTTT.

This clonotype came up a few times. The chain joins TRBV3-1 to TRBJ2-5; tentatively, D is TRBD2 (6 bases). With 3 bases removed from V and 8 bases from J, the gap between germline ends came to 16 bases. This CDR3 spans 14 amino acids. Germline V gives CDR1 LGHDT, CDR2 YNNKEL (reference sequence). Written as DNA, the CDR3 is TGTGCCAGCAGCCACCGGGACTTCAGGCGAACCCAGTACTTC. Its protein product is CASSHRDFRRTQYF.

This clonotype was found a few times. V is TRBV7-8 and J is TRBJ2-7; no clear D gene. Germline V gene lookup returns CDR1 SGHVS and CDR2 FQNEAQ. The CDR3 has 13 amino acids. V lost 4 bases to trimming and J lost 3 bases, with 10 bases between them. The DNA of the CDR3 is TGTGCCAGCAGCTCTGGGAATCTCTACGAGCAGTACGTC. This translates into CASSSGNLYEQYV.

This clonotype was seen more than once but under ten times. One junction end disagrees with the germline gene, perhaps due to a read error. The chain joins TRBV29-1 to TRBJ2-5, with D possibly called TRBD1 or TRBD2 (5 bases each). Germline V lookup: CDR1 SQVTM, CDR2 ANQGSEA. This CDR3 has 10 amino acids. The CDR3 DNA is TGCAGCGTTGAAGATCGGGGCCAGGCCTTC. Translated: CSVEDRGQAF.

The V gene is TRBV6-4, the J gene TRBJ2-7, with D possibly TRBD2 on 7 matching bases. The V end lost 2 bases, the J end lost 2 bases, and 16 bases lay between the germline ends. The germline V gene has CDR1 MRHNA and CDR2 SNTAGT. The CDR3 totals 16 residues. This CDR3 is CASSDHPRGGPYEQYV. The CDR3 bases are TGTGCCAGCAGTGACCATCCTCGCGGGGGCCCCTACGAGCAGTACGTC.

This chain connects TRBV11-2 to TRBJ2-3, with D maybe TRBD2 (6 bases). Germline CDR1 and CDR2: SGHAT and FQNNGV. The CDR3 totals 13 residues. V was clipped by 6 bases and J by 4 bases, with 11 bases between them. The DNA for the CDR3 is TGTGCCAGCAGAGCCCCTAGCGCAGATACGCAGTATTTT. Encoded protein: CASRAPSADTQYF. The full variable domain, rest sourced from reference TRBV11-2 and TRBJ2-3, is EAGVAQSPRYKIIEKRQSVAFWCNPISGHATLYWYQQILGQGPKLLIQFQNNGVVDDSQLPKDRFSAERLKGVDSTLKIQPAKLEDSAVYLCASRAPSADTQYFGPGTRLTVL.

The chain joins TRBV9 to TRBJ2-5; no clear D gene. Trimming stripped 0 bases from V and 5 bases from J, with 11 bases between. Germline assignment: CDR1 SGDLS and CDR2 YYNGEE. The CDR3 contains 14 residues. In nucleotides, the CDR3 is TGTGCCAGCAGCGTAGGGGCCTTTGAGGAGACCCAGTACTTC. Translated, it gives CASSVGAFEETQYF.

This clonotype appeared a few times. V is TRBV9 and J is TRBJ2-3; D is perhaps TRBD2 (6 bases). The V end lost 0 bases, the J end lost 1 base, and 6 bases lay between the germline ends. CDR3 length: 14 amino acids. Germline V gene lookup returns CDR1 SGDLS and CDR2 YYNGEE. The CDR3 nucleotides read TGTGCCAGCAGCGTAGCTAGCGGCACAGATACGCAGTATTTT. It codes for CASSVASGTDTQYF.

This clonotype is classed as large. J is TRBJ2-2 and V is TRBV4-1, with D unresolved. CDR1 is MGHRA and CDR2 is YSYEKL in the germline V gene. CDR3 size: 15 residues. V dropped 0 bases and J dropped 6 bases, with 11 bases sitting between them. CDR3 DNA: TGCGCCAGCAGCCAAGACAGTGGTGGGGCCGGGGAGCTGTTTTTT. Amino acid sequence: CASSQDSGGAGELFF.

This chain connects TRBV20-1 to TRBJ2-7; D is possibly TRBD1 (6 bases). Per the germline V gene, CDR1 is DFQATT and CDR2 is SNEGSKA (reference sequence). Trimming took 3 bases from V and 1 from J, leaving 13 bases between them. The CDR3 runs to 14 residues. For the CDR3, the DNA is TGCAGTGCTAGGTCACAGGGTACATCCTACGAGCAGTACTTC. Protein sequence: CSARSQGTSYEQYF.

This clonotype came up a few times. The chain combines TRBV5-1 with TRBJ2-4, with 7 bases lining up with TRBD1. The germline V gene has CDR1 SGHRS and CDR2 YFSETQ. This CDR3 spans 17 amino acids. The J segment lost 0 bases and the V segment lost 4 bases, leaving 10 bases of the junction unmatched. CDR3 sequence: CASSQGGQALAKNIQYF. CDR3 DNA: TGCGCCAGCAGCCAGGGTGGACAGGCGCTAGCCAAAAACATTCAGTACTTC. Combining the CDR3 with reference TRBV5-1 and TRBJ2-4 gives the whole variable domain KAGVTQTPRYLIKTRGQQVTLSCSPISGHRSVSWYQQTPGQGLQFLFEYFSETQRNKGNFPGRFSGRQFSNSRSEMNVSTLELGDSALYLCASSQGGQALAKNIQYFGAGTRLSVL.

The chain couples TRBV4-2 to TRBJ2-1; 8 bases align to TRBD2. V trimming: 4 bases; J trimming: 0 bases; junction bases outside the gene matches: 8. The V gene's germline CDR1 is LGHNA and CDR2 YNFKEQ. CDR3 length: 17 residues. The CDR3 nucleotides are TGTGCCAGCAGCCCACGGGGGGGCCTGAGCTCCTACAATGAGCAGTTCTTC. Its translation: CASSPRGGLSSYNEQFF.